This T cell receptor beta chain originates from a study of post-analysis software for immune sequencing data. Presence of unique molecular identifiers characterized the TCR beta cDNA libraries. Researchers reported about 500,000 cDNA molecules coming from approximately 1 to 10 million T cells. TCRdb passed the PCR reads through MiXCR, listing each CDR3 protein once. Among approximately 660,000 distinct CDR3 sequences listed, 55% to 60% were seen once. A word on this clonotype: No antigen is known for it.

Study findings and constraints: TRBV5-6, TRBV5-1 and TRBV20-1 belonged to a set of about five TRBV segments that were more frequent in patients than controls.

The germline gives CDR1 SGHTA, CDR2 FQGTGA. V was clipped by 4 bases and J by 7 bases, with 14 bases between them. The CDR3 has 14 amino acids. Input material: blood. The V gene is TRBV7-3, the J gene TRBJ2-1, with D perhaps TRBD1 (6 bases). The receptor was isolated from a girl aged 2 to 9 with multiple sclerosis. DNA for the CDR3: TGTGCCAGCAGCTCGGAGACAGGTGGGAATGAGCAGTTCTTC. It translates to CASSSETGGNEQFF.